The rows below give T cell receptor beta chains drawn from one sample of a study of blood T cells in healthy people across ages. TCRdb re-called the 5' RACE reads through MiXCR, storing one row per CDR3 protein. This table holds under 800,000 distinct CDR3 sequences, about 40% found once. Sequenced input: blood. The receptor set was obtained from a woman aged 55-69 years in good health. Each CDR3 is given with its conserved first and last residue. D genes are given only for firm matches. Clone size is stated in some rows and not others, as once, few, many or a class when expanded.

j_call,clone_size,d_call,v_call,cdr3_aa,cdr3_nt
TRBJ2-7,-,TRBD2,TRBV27,CASSLGDWTSEDEQYF,TGTGCCAGCAGTCTCGGGGACTGGACTAGTGAAGACGAGCAGTACTTC
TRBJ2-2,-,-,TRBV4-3,CASSQDIWSGELFF,TGCGCCAGCAGCCAAGATATTTGGTCCGGGGAGCTGTTTTTT
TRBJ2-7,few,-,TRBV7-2,CASSSDLAEQYF,TGTGCCAGCAGCTCAGACCTGGCCGAGCAGTACTTC
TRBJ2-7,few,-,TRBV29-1,CSVFLGTVRSEQYF,TGCAGCGTTTTTTTGGGGACGGTGCGGAGCGAGCAGTACTTC
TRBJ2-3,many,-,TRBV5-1,CASSLDAGDTQYF,TGCGCCAGCAGCTTGGACGCGGGCGATACGCAGTATTTT
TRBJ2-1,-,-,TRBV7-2,CASSKPTFNEQFF,TGTGCCAGCAGCAAGCCGACTTTCAATGAGCAGTTCTTC
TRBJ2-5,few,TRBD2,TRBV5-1,CASSSGLAGGSGETQYF,TGCGCCAGCAGCTCAGGACTAGCGGGAGGATCAGGAGAGACCCAGTACTTC
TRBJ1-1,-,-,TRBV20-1,CSARAPWGGDLNTEAFF,TGCAGTGCTAGGGCCCCTTGGGGGGGGGACCTTAACACTGAAGCTTTCTTT
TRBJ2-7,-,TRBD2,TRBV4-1,CASSQGTSGRSYEQYF,TGCGCCAGCAGCCAGGGGACTAGCGGGAGATCCTACGAGCAGTACTTC
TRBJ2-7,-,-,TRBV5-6,CASSLGPVLSYEQYF,TGTGCCAGCAGCTTAGGACCGGTTCTATCCTACGAGCAGTACTTC
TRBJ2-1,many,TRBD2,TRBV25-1,CASSGGLAGGPFF,TGTGCCAGCAGTGGGGGACTAGCGGGGGGGCCGTTCTTC
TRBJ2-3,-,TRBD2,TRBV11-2,CASSLELAGSTDTQYF,TGTGCCAGCAGCTTAGAACTAGCGGGAAGCACAGATACGCAGTATTTT
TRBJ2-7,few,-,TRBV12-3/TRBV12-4,CASSPSGTPSYEQYF,TGTGCCAGCAGTCCCTCCGGGACTCCTTCCTACGAGCAGTACTTC
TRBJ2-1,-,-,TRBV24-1,CATSGDAGLPYNEQFF,TGTGCCACCAGTGGGGACGCGGGGTTGCCGTACAATGAGCAGTTCTTC
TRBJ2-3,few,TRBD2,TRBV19,CASSVGTSVSGDTQYF,TGTGCCAGTAGTGTCGGGACTAGCGTTTCGGGAGATACGCAGTATTTT
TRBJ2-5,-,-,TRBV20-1,CSARDLTRPEGTQYF,TGCAGTGCTAGAGACCTGACTAGGCCTGAGGGGACCCAGTACTTC
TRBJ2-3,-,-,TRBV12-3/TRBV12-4,CASSLRGHSTDTQYF,TGTGCCAGCAGTCTCCGGGGACACTCCACAGATACGCAGTATTTT
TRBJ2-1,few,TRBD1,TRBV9,CASSGYGGTGSYNEQFF,TGTGCCAGCAGCGGTTACGGGGGGACAGGGTCCTACAATGAGCAGTTCTTC
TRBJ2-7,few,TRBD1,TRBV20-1,CSARAGTDYEQYF,TGCAGTGCTAGAGCAGGGACAGACTACGAGCAGTACTTC
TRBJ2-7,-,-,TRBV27,CASSPEDREGYEQYF,TGTGCCAGCAGTCCGGAGGACAGGGAGGGATACGAGCAGTACTTC
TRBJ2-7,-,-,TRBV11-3,CASSLGGQVYNEQYF,TGTGCCAGCAGCTTAGGAGGTCAAGTTTACAATGAGCAGTACTTC
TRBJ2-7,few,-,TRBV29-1,CSTRDGAYEQYF,TGCAGCACCCGGGACGGAGCCTACGAGCAGTACTTC
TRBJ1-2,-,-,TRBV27,CASSFGKNQNYGYTF,TGTGCCAGCAGTTTCGGGAAGAACCAGAACTATGGCTACACCTTC
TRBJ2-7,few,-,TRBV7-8,CASSLEQDEQYF,TGTGCCAGCAGCTTAGAACAGGACGAGCAGTACTTC
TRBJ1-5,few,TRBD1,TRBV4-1,CASSQDIASGTGSQPQHF,TGCGCCAGCAGCCAAGATATCGCATCCGGGACAGGGAGTCAGCCCCAGCATTTT
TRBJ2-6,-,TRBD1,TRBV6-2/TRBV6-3,CASSSSGTGVKSGANVLTF,TGTGCCAGCAGTTCCTCCGGTACAGGGGTAAAATCTGGGGCCAACGTCCTGACTTTC
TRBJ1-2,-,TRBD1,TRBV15,CATSSSYRGSNYGYTF,TGTGCCACCAGCAGTTCCTACAGGGGTTCTAACTATGGCTACACCTTC
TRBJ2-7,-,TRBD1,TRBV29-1,CSVRTGGNEQYF,TGCAGCGTTCGGACAGGGGGGAACGAGCAGTACTTC
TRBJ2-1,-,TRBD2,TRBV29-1,CSSRTTSGGYNEQFF,TGCAGCTCCCGAACGACTAGCGGGGGGTACAATGAGCAGTTCTTC
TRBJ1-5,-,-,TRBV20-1,CSARLRGFNQPQHF,TGCAGTGCTCGGCTAAGGGGTTTCAATCAGCCCCAGCATTTT
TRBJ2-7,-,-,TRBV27,CASTDTITYEQYF,TGTGCCAGCACGGACACAATAACCTACGAGCAGTACTTC
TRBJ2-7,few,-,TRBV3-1,CASSREFGGQLAYEQYF,TGTGCCAGCAGCCGAGAATTTGGGGGGCAATTGGCCTACGAGCAGTACTTC
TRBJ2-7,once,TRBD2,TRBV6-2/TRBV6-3,CASSRRLAGGSYNEQYF,TGTGCCAGCAGCCGACGACTAGCGGGGGGCTCCTACAATGAGCAGTACTTC
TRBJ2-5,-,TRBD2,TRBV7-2,CASSSGLVGYQETQYF,TGTGCCAGCAGCTCTGGACTAGTTGGGTACCAAGAGACCCAGTACTTC
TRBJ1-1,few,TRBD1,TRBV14,CASSQDYRGEAFF,TGTGCCAGCAGCCAAGATTACAGGGGTGAAGCTTTCTTT
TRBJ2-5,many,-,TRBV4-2,CASSQEGGVASGETQYF,TGTGCCAGCAGCCAAGAAGGAGGGGTGGCGAGTGGAGAGACCCAGTACTTC
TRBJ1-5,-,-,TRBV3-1,CASSLGYRQSNQPQHF,TGTGCCAGCAGCCTGGGGTACAGACAGAGCAATCAGCCCCAGCATTTT
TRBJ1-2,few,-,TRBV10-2,CASSEAGFGYGYTF,TGCGCCAGCAGTGAGGCAGGGTTTGGATATGGCTACACCTTC
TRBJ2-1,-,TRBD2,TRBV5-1,CASSTGLAGGPTYNEQFF,TGCGCCAGCAGTACAGGACTAGCGGGAGGGCCCACCTACAATGAGCAGTTCTTC
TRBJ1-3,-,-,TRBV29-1,CSVLDGISGNTIYF,TGCAGCGTTTTGGACGGAATCTCTGGAAACACCATATATTTT
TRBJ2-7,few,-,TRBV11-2,CASSLESGWASEQYF,TGTGCCAGCAGCTTAGAGAGTGGATGGGCCTCCGAGCAGTACTTC
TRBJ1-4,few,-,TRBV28,CASSLEPVGNEKLFF,TGTGCCAGCAGTTTAGAGCCCGTCGGGAACGAAAAACTGTTTTTT
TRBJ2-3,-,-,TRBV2,CASSYGLASTDTQYF,TGTGCCAGCAGTTACGGACTCGCAAGCACAGATACGCAGTATTTT
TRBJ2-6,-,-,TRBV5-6,CASSLNYQSGANVLTF,TGTGCCAGCAGCTTGAACTACCAATCTGGGGCCAACGTCCTGACTTTC
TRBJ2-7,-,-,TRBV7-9,CASSLAEGTGEQYF,TGTGCCAGCAGCTTAGCGGAGGGGACTGGCGAGCAGTACTTC
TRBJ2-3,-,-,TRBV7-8,CAGSSISAGIGTDTQYF,TGTGCCGGCAGCAGTATTTCAGCAGGGATCGGCACAGATACGCAGTATTTT
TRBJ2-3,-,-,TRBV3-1,CASSQDPGASTDTQYF,TGTGCCAGCAGCCAAGATCCGGGGGCAAGCACAGATACGCAGTATTTT
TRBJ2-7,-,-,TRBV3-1,CASSQNAGGDEQYF,TGTGCCAGCAGCCAAAACGCAGGGGGGGATGAGCAGTACTTC
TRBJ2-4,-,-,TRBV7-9,CASSSLQGAKSIQYF,TGTGCCAGCAGCTCGCTACAGGGTGCCAAAAGCATTCAGTACTTC
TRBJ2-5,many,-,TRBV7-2,CASSLVLTQETQYF,TGTGCCAGCAGCTTAGTGTTGACGCAAGAGACCCAGTACTTC
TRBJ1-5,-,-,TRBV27,CASSRVSDQPQHF,TGTGCCAGCAGTCGGGTCAGCGATCAGCCCCAGCATTTT
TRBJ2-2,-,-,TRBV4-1,CASSLEGGAAGELFF,TGCGCCAGCAGCCTTGAGGGCGGGGCCGCCGGGGAGCTGTTTTTT
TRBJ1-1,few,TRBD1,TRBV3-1,CASSPTGRDTEAFF,TGTGCCAGCAGCCCGACAGGGAGGGACACTGAAGCTTTCTTT